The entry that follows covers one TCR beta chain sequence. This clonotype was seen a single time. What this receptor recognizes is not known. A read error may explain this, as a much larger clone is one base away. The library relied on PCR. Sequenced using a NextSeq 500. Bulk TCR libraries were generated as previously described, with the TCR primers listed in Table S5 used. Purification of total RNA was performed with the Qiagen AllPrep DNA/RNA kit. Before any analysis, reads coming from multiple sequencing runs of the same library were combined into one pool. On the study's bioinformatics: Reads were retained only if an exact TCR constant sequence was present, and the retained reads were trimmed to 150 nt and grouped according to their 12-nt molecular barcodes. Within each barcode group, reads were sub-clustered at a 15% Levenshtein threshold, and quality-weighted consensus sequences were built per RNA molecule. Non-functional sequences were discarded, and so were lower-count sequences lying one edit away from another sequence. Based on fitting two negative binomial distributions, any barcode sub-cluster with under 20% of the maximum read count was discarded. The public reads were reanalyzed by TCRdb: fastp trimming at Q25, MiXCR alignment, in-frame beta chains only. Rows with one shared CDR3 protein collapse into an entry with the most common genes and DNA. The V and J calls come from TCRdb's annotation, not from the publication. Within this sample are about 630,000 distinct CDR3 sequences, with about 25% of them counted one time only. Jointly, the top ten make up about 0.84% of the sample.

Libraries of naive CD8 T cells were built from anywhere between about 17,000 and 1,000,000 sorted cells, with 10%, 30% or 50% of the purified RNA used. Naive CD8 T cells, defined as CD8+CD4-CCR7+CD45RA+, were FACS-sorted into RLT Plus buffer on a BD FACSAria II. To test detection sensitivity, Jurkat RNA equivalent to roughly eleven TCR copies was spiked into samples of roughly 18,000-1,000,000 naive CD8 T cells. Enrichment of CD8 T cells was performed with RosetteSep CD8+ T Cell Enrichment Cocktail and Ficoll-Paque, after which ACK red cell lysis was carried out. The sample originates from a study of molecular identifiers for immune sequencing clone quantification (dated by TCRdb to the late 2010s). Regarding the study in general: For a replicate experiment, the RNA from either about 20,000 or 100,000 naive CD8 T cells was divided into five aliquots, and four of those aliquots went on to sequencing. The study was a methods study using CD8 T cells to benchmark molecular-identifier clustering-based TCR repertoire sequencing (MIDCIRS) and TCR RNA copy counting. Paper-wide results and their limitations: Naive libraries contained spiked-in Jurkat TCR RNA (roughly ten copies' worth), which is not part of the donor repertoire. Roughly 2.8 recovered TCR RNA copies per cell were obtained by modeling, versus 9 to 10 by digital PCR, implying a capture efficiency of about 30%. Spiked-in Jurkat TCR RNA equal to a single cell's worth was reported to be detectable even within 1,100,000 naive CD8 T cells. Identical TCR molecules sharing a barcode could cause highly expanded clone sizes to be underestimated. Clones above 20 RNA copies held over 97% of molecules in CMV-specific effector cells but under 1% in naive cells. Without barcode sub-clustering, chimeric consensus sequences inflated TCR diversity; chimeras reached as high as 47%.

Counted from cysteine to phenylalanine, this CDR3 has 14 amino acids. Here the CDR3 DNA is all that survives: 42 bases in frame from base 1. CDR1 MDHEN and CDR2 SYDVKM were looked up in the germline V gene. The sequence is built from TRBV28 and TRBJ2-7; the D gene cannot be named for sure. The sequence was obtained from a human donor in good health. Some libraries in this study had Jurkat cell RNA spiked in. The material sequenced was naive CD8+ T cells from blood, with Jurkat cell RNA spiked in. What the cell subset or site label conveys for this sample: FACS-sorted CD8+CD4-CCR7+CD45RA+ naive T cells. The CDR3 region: CARSFRSTWYEQYF. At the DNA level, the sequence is TGTGCCCGCAGTTTCCGTAGCACGTGGTACGAGCAGTACTTC.